What follows describes a single T cell receptor (beta chain). This clone is a singleton in its sample. Its antigen has not been determined. No much larger clonotype is one base removed from it; base qualities were not supplied. The data stem from a study of blood T cell repertoires in COVID-19 (dated by TCRdb to 2018 to 2021). A note on the overall study: Samples from collaborators originated in the United States, Italy and Spain and spanned both the acute and convalescent phases of COVID-19. A de-identified subject ID, COVID-19 status, age in years and sex were almost always included in the sample metadata. Samples were obtained from the ongoing ImmuneRACE study (first 160 participants) and from about 1,300 subjects provided by 6 global collaborators. Deeply sampled blood TCRbeta repertoires from subjects exposed to, actively infected with, or recovered from COVID-19 were included in the dataset. The repertoires were released in a freely available public database intended as a resource for research on the immune response to SARS-CoV-2. The material from the prospective study consisted of cDNA or gDNA derived from T cells, B-cell-depleted T cells, or PBMCs. Where HLA class I and class II types were available, the types were taken from metadata supplied by the sample provider, not from assay-based typing. The research as a whole found: Clinical and demographic metadata were provided uncurated, with the amount varying by source and participant.

V trim: 0 bases; J trim: 4 bases; unmatched bases: 6. CDR1 and CDR2 are drawn from the germline V gene (reference sequence): SGHKS, YYEKEE. The CDR3 starts with the cysteine, ends with the phenylalanine, and has 15 residues. The DNA shown is the 45-base CDR3, in frame from base 1. TCRbeta CDR3 regions were amplified from genomic DNA by means of the immunoSEQ Assay, a bias-controlled multiplex PCR. In the authors' own workflow: Within the assay, amplification of reference gene primers was used to estimate how many nucleated cells each sample contained. To quantify the absolute abundance of each unique TCRbeta CDR3 rearrangement, sequence reads were collapsed and filtered. For each sample, productive Simpson clonality was calculated as the square root of Simpson's diversity index across productive rearrangements. As stored in TCRdb, this immuneACCESS dataset retains in-frame rearrangements with V and J assigned. A fraction of the clones does not appear; measured against another copy, unresolved V genes explain less than half of the discrepancy, and the remainder lacks a known reason. The D gene and trimming were derived from the DNA, and the V and J assignments and clone size from that table. The table for this sample lists 60,000 to 80,000 clones; 88% of them were counted only once. The top ten hold approximately 4.3% of the sample.

Whole blood was collected in K2EDTA tubes by collaborating institutions according to the institutions' own protocols. For TCRbeta analysis, collaborator samples were shipped as frozen whole blood, as isolated PBMCs, or as DNA extracted from either sample type. Sequenced input: peripheral blood. This TCR was sampled from a human donor in a cohort sampled during active COVID-19. This sequence uses TRBV5-5 and TRBJ2-5, with 7 bases in between that match TRBD1. The sequence in DNA is TGTGCCAGCAGCTTGGGGGCGACAGGGCTAGAGACCCAGTACTTC. The encoded protein is CASSLGATGLETQYF.